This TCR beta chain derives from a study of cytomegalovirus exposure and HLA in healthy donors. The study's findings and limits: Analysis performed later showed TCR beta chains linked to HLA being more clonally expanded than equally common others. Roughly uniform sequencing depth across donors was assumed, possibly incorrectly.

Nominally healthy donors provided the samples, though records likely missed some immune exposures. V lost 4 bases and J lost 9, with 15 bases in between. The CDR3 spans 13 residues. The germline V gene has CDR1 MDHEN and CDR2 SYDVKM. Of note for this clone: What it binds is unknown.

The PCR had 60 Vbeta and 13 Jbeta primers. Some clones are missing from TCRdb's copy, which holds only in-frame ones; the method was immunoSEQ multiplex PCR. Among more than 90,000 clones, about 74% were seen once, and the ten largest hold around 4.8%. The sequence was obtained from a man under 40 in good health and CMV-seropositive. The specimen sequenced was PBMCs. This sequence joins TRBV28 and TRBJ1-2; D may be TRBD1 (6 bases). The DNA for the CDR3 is TGTGCCAGCAGTTCCCCCTCCGGGGACAGCTACACCTTC. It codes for CASSSPSGDSYTF.